These T cell receptor beta chains were read from a single sample in a study of blood T cell repertoires in COVID-19. Using immunoSEQ multiplex PCR, the repertoire was profiled, and TCRdb retains in-frame clones only, with some absent. Of 150,000 to 200,000 clones listed, about four fifths are singletons. Sequences were obtained from peripheral blood. These receptors originate from a woman of 80 years or more with COVID-19, enrolled during active disease. Each CDR3 is given with its conserved first and last residue. Each record gives: clone size, D gene, V gene, J gene, CDR3 length, CDR3 DNA, CDR3 protein. The D gene is left open where the match is weak. Rows may omit the clone size; those that give it use once, few, many or a size class.

NA	TRBD2	TRBV5-1	TRBJ2-7	15	TGCGCCAGCAGGAGGCGGGAGACGGGCTCCTACGAGCAGTACTTC	CASRRRETGSYEQYF
NA	NA	TRBV11-3	TRBJ2-2	16	TGTGCCAGCAGCTCATACTATCTCGCGAACACCGGGGAGCTGTTTTTT	CASSSYYLANTGELFF
NA	TRBD2	TRBV6-5	TRBJ2-1	15	TGTGCCAGCTTCCGTGGGACTAGCTCCTACAATGAGCAGTTCTTC	CASFRGTSSYNEQFF
NA	TRBD1	TRBV3-1/TRBV3-2	TRBJ1-5	14	TGTGCCAGCAGCTCTCAGGACAGGGATCAGCCCCAGCATTTT	CASSSQDRDQPQHF
NA	NA	TRBV23-1	TRBJ1-6	15	TGCGCCAGCAGTCAACTACAGCTACAGAATTCACCCCTCCACTTT	CASSQLQLQNSPLHF
NA	NA	TRBV5-4	TRBJ2-7	14	TGTGCCAGCAGCTTGTTCCGACTAGAGGACGAGCAGTACTTC	CASSLFRLEDEQYF
NA	TRBD1	TRBV10-3	TRBJ2-5	16	TGTGCCATCAGTACGGGACAGGGACCTATTCAAGAGACCCAGTACTTC	CAISTGQGPIQETQYF
NA	NA	TRBV7-6	TRBJ2-1	16	TGTGCCAGCAGCTTATCCGGCGGAACCATCTACAATGAGCAGTTCTTC	CASSLSGGTIYNEQFF
NA	NA	TRBV7-3	TRBJ2-1	16	TGTGCCAGCAGCTCCCGACAGGCTGGCTCCTACAATGAGCAGTTCTTC	CASSSRQAGSYNEQFF
NA	TRBD2	TRBV18	TRBJ2-2	16	TGTGCCAGCTCACCCCAGGCTAGCGGGGCCACCGGGGAGCTGTTTTTT	CASSPQASGATGELFF
NA	NA	TRBV5-6	TRBJ1-5	15	TGTGCCAGCAGCTTGGGGGGCAGGGGTGGGCAGCCCCAGCATTTT	CASSLGGRGGQPQHF
NA	NA	TRBV6-6	TRBJ2-7	15	TGTGCCAGCAGTTACTCGGAACAGTTCTTCTACGAGCAGTACTTC	CASSYSEQFFYEQYF
NA	TRBD1	TRBV10-3	TRBJ2-3	16	TGTGCCATCAGTGAAGGGGGCAGGGTCCAGGTTGATACGCAGTATTTT	CAISEGGRVQVDTQYF
NA	NA	TRBV10-3	TRBJ2-7	15	TGTGCCATCTCCTTATCACAGGTCGGAAGCTACGAGCAGTACTTC	CAISLSQVGSYEQYF
NA	NA	TRBV7-2	TRBJ1-3	15	TGTGCCAGCAGCTTAGTGTCTGGGCCCGGAAACACCATATATTTT	CASSLVSGPGNTIYF
NA	TRBD1	TRBV6-6	TRBJ1-1	13	TGTGCCAGCAGTCCCACAGGGGCTGGGGGAGCTTTCTTT	CASSPTGAGGAFF
NA	NA	TRBV18	TRBJ2-5	16	TGTGCCAGCTCACGGCGCGATCAGGGCCCCCAAGAGACCCAGTACTTC	CASSRRDQGPQETQYF
once	NA	TRBV2	TRBJ2-5	12	TGTGCCAGCAGTGCAGGGGTCGAGACCCAGTACTTC	CASSAGVETQYF
NA	NA	TRBV7-9	TRBJ2-3	13	TGTGCCAGCAGCGGAGTGAGCACAGATACGCAGTATTTT	CASSGVSTDTQYF
NA	TRBD1	TRBV2	TRBJ1-1	14	TGTGCCAGCACAAGGGGGCTTGTTAGATCTGAAGCTTTCTTT	CASTRGLVRSEAFF
NA	NA	TRBV19	TRBJ1-2	15	TGTGCCAGTAGTACGTGGGCCTCGGGGGACTATGGCTACACCTTC	CASSTWASGDYGYTF
NA	NA	TRBV28	TRBJ1-1	15	TGTGCCAGCACAATAAGCGGGGGGTTGAACACTGAAGCTTTCTTT	CASTISGGLNTEAFF
NA	NA	TRBV28	TRBJ1-2	14	TGTGCCAGCAGCGTCCCGGAGGCTAACTATGGCTACACCTTC	CASSVPEANYGYTF
few	TRBD1	TRBV16	TRBJ1-1	13	TGTGCCAGCAGCCAAGACAGGGAGGCTGAAGCTTTCTTT	CASSQDREAEAFF
few	TRBD1	TRBV6-2/TRBV6-3	TRBJ1-1	13	TGTGCCAGCAGTTACCGACAGGGCGCTGAAGCTTTCTTT	CASSYRQGAEAFF
few	TRBD1	TRBV7-8	TRBJ1-5	16	TGTGCCAGCAGCACCTGGACAGGGAAGACAATTCAGCCCCAGCATTTT	CASSTWTGKTIQPQHF
NA	TRBD1	TRBV5-1	TRBJ2-3	16	TGCGCCAGCAGACTTACAGGGGGCGCAGGCACAGATACGCAGTATTTT	CASRLTGGAGTDTQYF
few	NA	TRBV10-3	TRBJ2-1	13	TGTGCCATCAGTGACCGGGGTTGGGATGAGCAGTTCTTC	CAISDRGWDEQFF
NA	NA	TRBV28	TRBJ2-7	16	TGTGCCAGCAGTTTATCGGAGAGGGATGGCGACTACGAGCAGTACTTC	CASSLSERDGDYEQYF
NA	NA	TRBV28	TRBJ1-2	14	TGTGCCAGCAGCGGGGGACGGCTGAACTATGGCTACACCTTC	CASSGGRLNYGYTF
few	TRBD2	TRBV5-1	TRBJ2-7	17	TGCGCCAGCAGCTTAACTAGCGGGAGGGCCGGTTCCTACGAGCAGTACTTC	CASSLTSGRAGSYEQYF
NA	NA	TRBV7-9	TRBJ1-2	15	TGTGCCAGCAGCCGGGGGGATGTCAGCATCTATGGCTACACCTTC	CASSRGDVSIYGYTF
NA	TRBD1	TRBV5-4	TRBJ1-2	14	TGTGCCAGCAGCTTGGAACAGGGGAACTATGGCTACACCTTC	CASSLEQGNYGYTF
NA	TRBD2	TRBV5-1	TRBJ2-3	16	TGCGCCAGCAGCCCCGGACTAGCGGGCTTCACAGATACGCAGTATTTT	CASSPGLAGFTDTQYF